This T cell receptor beta chain was observed in a study of cytomegalovirus exposure and HLA in healthy donors. Turning to this clone: Its target is unknown.

Study findings and constraints: Researchers catalogued approximately 170 TCR beta chains as cytomegalovirus-associated.

Germline trimming cut 5 bases from V and 11 bases from J; bases unmatched to any gene: 11. CDR3 length: 14 residues. The germline V gene has CDR1 SGHAT and CDR2 FQNNGV. PCR used 60 Vbeta primers and 13 Jbeta primers. Here immunoSEQ multiplex PCR was the method, and the copy in TCRdb shows in-frame clones only, minus some. The data hold under 95,000 clones, with about three quarters observed a single time. The TCR originated in a male donor in good health and CMV-seronegative. This chain connects TRBV11-2 to TRBJ1-4; 7 nucleotides agree with TRBD1. Sequenced input: PBMCs. The CDR3 bases are TGTGCCAGCAGCGTACAGGGGTCTGAAGTGAAACTGTTTTTT. As protein: CASSVQGSEVKLFF.